This T cell receptor (beta chain) derives from a study of response to subunit inactivated influenza vaccine. This clonotype was seen more than once but under ten times. Its matching antigen is unknown. TCRdb redid the calling of the RT-PCR reads with MiXCR, one entry per CDR3 protein. The sample has about 520,000 distinct CDR3 sequences, approximately 10% seen once. The CDR3 is 12 residues long. Trimming took off 4 bases at V and 5 bases at J, with 8 bases between the two ends. Germline CDR1 and CDR2: MGHDK and SYGVNS. Study-wide results and limits: It was the authors' suggestion that each seasonal influenza vaccination recruits few new T cells.

The sequence was collected from a man aged 50-60 years who received an inactivated influenza vaccine. The starting material was PBMCs from blood, obtained 40 to 50 days after vaccination. The chain carries TRBV25-1 and TRBJ1-1, with D possibly matching TRBD1 (5 bases). CDR3 nucleotide sequence: TGTGCCAGCAGTGTAGGGGTGACTGAAGCTTTCTTT. Its protein product is CASSVGVTEAFF.